One TCR beta chain is described in this entry. Its antigen is still unknown. At the time of sampling, donors were nominally healthy, though unrecorded immune exposures were likely. The CDR3 spans 16 residues. The V end was cut by 3 bases, the J end by 0 bases, with 16 bases between. The V gene's germline CDR1 is SGHRS and CDR2 YFSETQ. The PCR used 60 Vbeta and 13 Jbeta primers. In the authors' methods: Roughly 73 million unique TCR beta chains, about 11 million of them shared, were counted by a later analysis. TCRdb's table, derived via immunoSEQ multiplex PCR, lists solely in-frame clones and lacks some. D and trimming come from the DNA, and the V and J calls and clone size come from that table. The table has roughly 77,000 clones, roughly 78% seen once. This entry belongs to a study of cytomegalovirus exposure and HLA in healthy donors. Regarding the study as a whole: A missense DCLRE1C variant was associated with V- and J-gene trimming of TCR beta chains in a later analysis, and an independent cohort replicated the association.

Sequencing was performed on PBMCs. The J gene is TRBJ2-7, the V gene TRBV5-1; no clear D. The TCR was taken from a man aged 35 to 55 in good health and CMV-seronegative. This CDR3 reads CASSSEALDASYEQYF. As DNA, the CDR3 is TGCGCCAGCAGCTCCGAGGCACTCGACGCCTCCTACGAGCAGTACTTC.